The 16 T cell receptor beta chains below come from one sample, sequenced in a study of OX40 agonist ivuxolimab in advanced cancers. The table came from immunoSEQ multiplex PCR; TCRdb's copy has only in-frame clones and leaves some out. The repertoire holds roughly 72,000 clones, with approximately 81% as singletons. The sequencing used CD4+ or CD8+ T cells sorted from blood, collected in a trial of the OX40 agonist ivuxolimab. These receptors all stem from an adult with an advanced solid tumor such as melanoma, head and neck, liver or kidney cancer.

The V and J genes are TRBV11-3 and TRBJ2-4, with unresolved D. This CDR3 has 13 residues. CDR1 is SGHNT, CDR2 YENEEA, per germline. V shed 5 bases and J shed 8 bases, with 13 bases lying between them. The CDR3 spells CASSPRPRDIQYF. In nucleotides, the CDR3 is TGTGCCAGCAGCCCACGACCTCGGGACATTCAGTACTTC.

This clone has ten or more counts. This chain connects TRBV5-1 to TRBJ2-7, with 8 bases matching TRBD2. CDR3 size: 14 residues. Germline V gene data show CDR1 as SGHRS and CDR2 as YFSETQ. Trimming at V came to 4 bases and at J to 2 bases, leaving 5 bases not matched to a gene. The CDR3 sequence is CASSPAGGPYEQYF. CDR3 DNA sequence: TGCGCCAGCAGCCCGGCGGGAGGTCCCTACGAGCAGTACTTC.

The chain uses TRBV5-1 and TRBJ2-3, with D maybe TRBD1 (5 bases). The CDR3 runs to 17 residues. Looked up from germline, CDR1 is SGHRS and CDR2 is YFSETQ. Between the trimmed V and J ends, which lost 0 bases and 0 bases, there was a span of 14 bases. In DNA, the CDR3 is TGCGCCAGCAGCTTGGGGGGCCGCTCTGACAGCACAGATACGCAGTATTTT. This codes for CASSLGGRSDSTDTQYF.

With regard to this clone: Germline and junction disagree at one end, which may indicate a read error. For the CDR3, the DNA is TGTGCCAGCAGCCCGACCGGACGCCTCAACTTC. Translation gives CASSPTGRLNF. The chain links TRBV11-2 to TRBJ1-2; no clear D gene. Germline V gene sequence: CDR1 SGHAT, CDR2 FQNNGV. CDR3 length equals 11 residues. Looking up the rest from reference TRBV11-2 and TRBJ1-2 gives the full variable domain: EAGVAQSPRYKIIEKRQSVAFWCNPISGHATLYWYQQILGQGPKLLIQFQNNGVVDDSQLPKDRFSAERLKGVDSTLKIQPAKLEDSAVYLCASSPTGRLNFGSGTRLTVV.

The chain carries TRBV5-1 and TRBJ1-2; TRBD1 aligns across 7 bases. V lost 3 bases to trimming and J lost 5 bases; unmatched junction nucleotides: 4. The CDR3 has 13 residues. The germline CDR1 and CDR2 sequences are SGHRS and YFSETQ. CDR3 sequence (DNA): TGCGCCAGCAGCTCAGGGGGAGAATATGGCTACACCTTC. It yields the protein CASSSGGEYGYTF.

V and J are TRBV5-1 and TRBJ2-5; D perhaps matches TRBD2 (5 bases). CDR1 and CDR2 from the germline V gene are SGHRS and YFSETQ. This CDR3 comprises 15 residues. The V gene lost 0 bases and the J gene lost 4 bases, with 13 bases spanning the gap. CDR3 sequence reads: CASSLAGSLGETQYF. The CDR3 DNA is TGCGCCAGCAGCTTGGCGGGGTCCCTGGGAGAGACCCAGTACTTC.

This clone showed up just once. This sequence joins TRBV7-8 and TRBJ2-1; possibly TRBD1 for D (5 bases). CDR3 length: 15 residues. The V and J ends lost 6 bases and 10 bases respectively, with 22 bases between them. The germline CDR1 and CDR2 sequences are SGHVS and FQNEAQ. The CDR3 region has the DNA TGTGCCAGCAGTTTCTCAGGACAACATTTGAGAGAGCAGTTCTTC. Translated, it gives CASSFSGQHLREQFF.

The CDR3 region is CASRRDGSNEKLFF. The DNA for the CDR3 is TGTGCCAGCAGACGGGACGGCTCTAATGAAAAACTGTTTTTT. The rearrangement uses TRBV6-5 and TRBJ1-4; possible D gene TRBD1, 5 bases. CDR3 length equals 14 residues. CDR1 and CDR2 from the germline V gene are MNHEY and SVGAGI. V was shortened by 6 bases and J by 3 bases, with 11 bases between the two germline ends.

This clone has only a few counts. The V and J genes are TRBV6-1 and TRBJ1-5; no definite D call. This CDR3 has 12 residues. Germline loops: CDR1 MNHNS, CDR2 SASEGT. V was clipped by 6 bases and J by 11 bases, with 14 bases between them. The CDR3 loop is CASSQRASTQHF. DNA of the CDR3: TGTGCCAGCAGCCAGCGGGCCTCTACCCAGCATTTT.

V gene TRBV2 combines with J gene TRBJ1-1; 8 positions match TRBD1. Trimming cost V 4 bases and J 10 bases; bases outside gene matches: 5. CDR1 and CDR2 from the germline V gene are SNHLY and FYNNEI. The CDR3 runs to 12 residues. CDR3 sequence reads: CASSAWTGSAFF. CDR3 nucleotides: TGTGCCAGCAGTGCCTGGACAGGGTCAGCTTTCTTT. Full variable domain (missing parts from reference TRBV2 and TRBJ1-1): EPEVTQTPSHQVTQMGQEVILRCVPISNHLYFYWYRQILGQKVEFLVSFYNNEISEKSEIFDDQFSVERPDGSNFTLKIRSTKLEDSAMYFCASSAWTGSAFFGQGTRLTVV.

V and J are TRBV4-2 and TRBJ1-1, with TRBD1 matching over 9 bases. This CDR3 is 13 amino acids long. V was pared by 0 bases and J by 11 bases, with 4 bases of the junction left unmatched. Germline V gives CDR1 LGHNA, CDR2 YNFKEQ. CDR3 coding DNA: TGTGCCAGCAGCCAAGATTTGGGACAGGGTGCTTTCTTT. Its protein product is CASSQDLGQGAFF.

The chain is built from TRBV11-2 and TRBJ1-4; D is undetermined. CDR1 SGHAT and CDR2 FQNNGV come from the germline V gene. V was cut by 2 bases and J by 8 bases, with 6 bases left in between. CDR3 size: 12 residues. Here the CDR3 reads CASSLYKEKLFF. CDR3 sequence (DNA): TGTGCCAGCAGCTTATATAAGGAAAAACTGTTTTTT.

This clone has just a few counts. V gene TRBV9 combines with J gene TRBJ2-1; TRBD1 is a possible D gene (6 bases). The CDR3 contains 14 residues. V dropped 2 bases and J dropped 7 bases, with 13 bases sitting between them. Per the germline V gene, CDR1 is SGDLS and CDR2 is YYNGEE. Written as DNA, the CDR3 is TGTGCCAGCAGCGTCTCAGGGGTCGAAAATGAGCAGTTCTTC. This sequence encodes CASSVSGVENEQFF.

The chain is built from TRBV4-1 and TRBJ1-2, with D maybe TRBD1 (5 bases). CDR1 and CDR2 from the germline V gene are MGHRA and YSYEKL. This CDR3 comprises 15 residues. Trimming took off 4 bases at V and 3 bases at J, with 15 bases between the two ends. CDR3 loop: CASSLITGTYYGYTF. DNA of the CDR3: TGCGCCAGCAGCCTTATCACCGGGACCTACTATGGCTACACCTTC.

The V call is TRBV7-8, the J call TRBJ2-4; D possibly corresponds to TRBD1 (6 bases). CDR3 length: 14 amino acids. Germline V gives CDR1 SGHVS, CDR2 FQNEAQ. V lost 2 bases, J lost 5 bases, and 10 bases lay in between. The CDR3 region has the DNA TGTGCCAGCAGCTTAAACAGGGAGCAAAACATTCAGTACTTC. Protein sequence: CASSLNREQNIQYF.

The CDR3 nucleotides are TGTGCCAGCAGCCAACTACAGGGGGCTACAGATACGCAGTATTTT. Its translation is CASSQLQGATDTQYF. The J gene is TRBJ2-3, the V gene TRBV5-4; TRBD1 matches 9 bases. CDR3 length: 15 amino acids. V shed 4 bases, J shed 3 bases, and the junction held 6 bases outside the gene matches. In germline, CDR1 is SGHNT, CDR2 YYREEE (reference sequence).